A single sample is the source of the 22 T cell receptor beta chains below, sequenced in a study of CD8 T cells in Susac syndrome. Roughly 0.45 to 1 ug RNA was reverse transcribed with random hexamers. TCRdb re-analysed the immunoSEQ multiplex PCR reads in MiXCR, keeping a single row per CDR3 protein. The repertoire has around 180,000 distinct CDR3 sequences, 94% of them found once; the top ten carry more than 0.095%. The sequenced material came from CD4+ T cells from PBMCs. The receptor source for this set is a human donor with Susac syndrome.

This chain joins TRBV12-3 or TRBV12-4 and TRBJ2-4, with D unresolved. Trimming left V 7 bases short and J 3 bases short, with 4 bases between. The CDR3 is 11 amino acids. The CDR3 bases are TGTGCCAGCAAGGTCAAAAACATTCAGTACTTC. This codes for CASKVKNIQYF.

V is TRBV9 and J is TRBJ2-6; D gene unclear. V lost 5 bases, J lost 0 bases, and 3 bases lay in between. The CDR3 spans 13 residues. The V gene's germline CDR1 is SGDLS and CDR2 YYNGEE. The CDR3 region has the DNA TGTGCCAGCAGGTCCTCTGGGGCCAACGTCCTGACTTTC. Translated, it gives CASRSSGANVLTF.

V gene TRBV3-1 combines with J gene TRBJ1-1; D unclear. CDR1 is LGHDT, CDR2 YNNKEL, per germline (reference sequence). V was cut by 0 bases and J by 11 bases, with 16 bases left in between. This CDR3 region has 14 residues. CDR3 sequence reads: CASSQELGGRWAFF. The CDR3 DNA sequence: TGTGCCAGCAGCCAAGAGTTGGGCGGAAGATGGGCTTTCTTT.

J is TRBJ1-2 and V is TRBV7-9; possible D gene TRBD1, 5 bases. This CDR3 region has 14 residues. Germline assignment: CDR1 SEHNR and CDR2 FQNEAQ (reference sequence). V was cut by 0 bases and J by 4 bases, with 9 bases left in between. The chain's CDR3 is CASSLAGASYGYTF. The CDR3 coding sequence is TGTGCCAGCAGCTTAGCAGGGGCGAGCTATGGCTACACCTTC.

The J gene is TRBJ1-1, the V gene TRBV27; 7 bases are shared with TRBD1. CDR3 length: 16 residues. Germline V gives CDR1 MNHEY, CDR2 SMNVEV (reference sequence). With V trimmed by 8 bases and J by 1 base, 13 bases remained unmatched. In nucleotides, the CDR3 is TGTGCCAGCCGGCTGCTAGGGGGCGCGGGGAACACTGAAGCTTTCTTT. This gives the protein CASRLLGGAGNTEAFF.

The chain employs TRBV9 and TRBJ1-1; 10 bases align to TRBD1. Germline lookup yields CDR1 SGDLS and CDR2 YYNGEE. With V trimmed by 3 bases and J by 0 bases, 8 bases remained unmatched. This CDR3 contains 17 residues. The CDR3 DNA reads TGTGCCAGCAGCGAGCCAGTGACAGGGGGCATGAACACTGAAGCTTTCTTT. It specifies CASSEPVTGGMNTEAFF.

The CDR3 sequence: CASSLGQGIAEAFF. The CDR3 region has the DNA TGTGCCAGCAGCCTAGGACAGGGAATCGCTGAAGCTTTCTTT. V and J are TRBV3-1 and TRBJ1-1; 8 nucleotides match TRBD1. Germline CDR1 reads LGHDT; CDR2 reads YNNKEL (reference sequence). The CDR3 runs 14 residues. Trimming at V came to 4 bases and at J to 6 bases, leaving 7 bases not matched to a gene.

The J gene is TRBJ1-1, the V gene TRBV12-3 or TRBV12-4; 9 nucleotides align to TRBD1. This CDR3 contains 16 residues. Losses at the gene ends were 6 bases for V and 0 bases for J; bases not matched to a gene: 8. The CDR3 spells CASSPGQGKMNTEAFF. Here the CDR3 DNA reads TGTGCCAGCAGCCCGGGACAGGGAAAAATGAACACTGAAGCTTTCTTT.

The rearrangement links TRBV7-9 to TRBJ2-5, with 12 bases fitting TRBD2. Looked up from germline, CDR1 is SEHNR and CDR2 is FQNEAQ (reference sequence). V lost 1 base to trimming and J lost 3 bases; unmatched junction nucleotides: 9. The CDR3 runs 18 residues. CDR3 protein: CASSLGSSSGGAEETQYF. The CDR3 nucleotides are TGTGCCAGCAGCTTAGGTTCGTCTAGCGGGGGGGCTGAAGAGACCCAGTACTTC.

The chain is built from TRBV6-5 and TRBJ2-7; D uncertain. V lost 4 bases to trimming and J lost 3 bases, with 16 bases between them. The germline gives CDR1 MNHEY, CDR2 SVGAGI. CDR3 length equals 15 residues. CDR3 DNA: TGTGCCAGCAGTTCCCCCGGGCAAGGGATCTACGAGCAGTACTTC. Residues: CASSSPGQGIYEQYF.

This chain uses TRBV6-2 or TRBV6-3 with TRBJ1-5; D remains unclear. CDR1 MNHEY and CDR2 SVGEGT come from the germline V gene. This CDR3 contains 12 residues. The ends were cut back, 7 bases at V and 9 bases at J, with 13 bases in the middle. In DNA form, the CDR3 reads TGTGCCAGCACCAGTGGCGTGCGGCCCCAGCATTTT. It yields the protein CASTSGVRPQHF.

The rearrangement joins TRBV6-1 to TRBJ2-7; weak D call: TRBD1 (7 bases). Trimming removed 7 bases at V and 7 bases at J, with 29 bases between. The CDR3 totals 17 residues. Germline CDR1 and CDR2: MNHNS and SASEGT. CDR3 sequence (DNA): TGTGCCAGCACCGGAGGGTACAGGGGCCTCTCATCGGGGGAGCAGTACTTC. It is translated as CASTGGYRGLSSGEQYF.

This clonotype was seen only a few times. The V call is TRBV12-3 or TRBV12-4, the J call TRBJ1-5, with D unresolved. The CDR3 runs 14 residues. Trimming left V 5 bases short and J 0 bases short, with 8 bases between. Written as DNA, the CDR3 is TGTGCCAGCAGTCTTTTTGCTAGCAATCAGCCCCAGCATTTT. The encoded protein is CASSLFASNQPQHF.

CDR3 sequence: CASSVGRSYSNQPQHF. CDR3 sequence (DNA): TGTGCCAGCAGTGTTGGGAGATCCTATAGCAATCAGCCCCAGCATTTT. The chain carries TRBV6-1 and TRBJ1-5; D ambiguous. The germline gives CDR1 MNHNS, CDR2 SASEGT. The CDR3 extends over 16 amino acids. The ends were cut back, 4 bases at V and 0 bases at J, with 13 bases in the middle.

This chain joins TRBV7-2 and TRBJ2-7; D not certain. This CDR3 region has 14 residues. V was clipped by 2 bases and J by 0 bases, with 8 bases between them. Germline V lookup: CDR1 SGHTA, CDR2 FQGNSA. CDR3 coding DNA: TGTGCCAGCAGCTTAAATTCTGGCTCCTACGAGCAGTACTTC. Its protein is CASSLNSGSYEQYF.

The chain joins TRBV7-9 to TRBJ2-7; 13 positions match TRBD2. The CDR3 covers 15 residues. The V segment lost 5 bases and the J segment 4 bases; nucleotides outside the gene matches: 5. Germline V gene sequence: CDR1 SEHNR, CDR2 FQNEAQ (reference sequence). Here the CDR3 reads CASSPPGLAGYEQYF. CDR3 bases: TGTGCCAGCAGCCCACCGGGACTAGCGGGGTACGAGCAGTACTTC.

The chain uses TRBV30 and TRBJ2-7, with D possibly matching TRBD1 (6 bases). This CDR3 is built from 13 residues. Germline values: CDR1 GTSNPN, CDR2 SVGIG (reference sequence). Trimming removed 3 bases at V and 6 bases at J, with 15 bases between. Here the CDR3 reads CAWSLTGQSEQYF. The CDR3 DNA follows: TGTGCCTGGAGCCTCACGGGACAAAGCGAGCAGTACTTC.

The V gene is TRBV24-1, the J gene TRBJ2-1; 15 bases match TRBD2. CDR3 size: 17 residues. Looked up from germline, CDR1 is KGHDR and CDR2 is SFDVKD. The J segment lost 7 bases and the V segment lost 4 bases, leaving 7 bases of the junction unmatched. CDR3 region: CATSERRTSGGVNEQFF. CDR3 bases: TGTGCCACCAGTGAACGCAGGACTAGCGGGGGGGTGAATGAGCAGTTCTTC.

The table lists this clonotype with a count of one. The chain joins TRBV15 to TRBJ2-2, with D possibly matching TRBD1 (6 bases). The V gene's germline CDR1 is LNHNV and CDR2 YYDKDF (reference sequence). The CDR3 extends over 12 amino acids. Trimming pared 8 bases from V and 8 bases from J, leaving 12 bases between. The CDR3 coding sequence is TGTGCCACCGCCGCAGGGGAGGGGGAGCTGTTTTTT. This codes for CATAAGEGELFF. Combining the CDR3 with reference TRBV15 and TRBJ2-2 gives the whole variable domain DAMVIQNPRYQVTQFGKPVTLSCSQTLNHNVMYWYQQKSSQAPKLLFHYYDKDFNNEADTPDNFQSRRPNTSFCFLDIRSPGLGDTAMYLCATAAGEGELFFGEGSRLTVL.

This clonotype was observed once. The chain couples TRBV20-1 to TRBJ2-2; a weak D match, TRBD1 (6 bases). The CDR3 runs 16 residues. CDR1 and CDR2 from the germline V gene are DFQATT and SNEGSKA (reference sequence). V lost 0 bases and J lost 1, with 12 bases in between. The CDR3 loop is CSARDSWTVNTGELFF. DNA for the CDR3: TGCAGTGCTAGAGATTCGTGGACAGTGAACACCGGGGAGCTGTTTTTT.

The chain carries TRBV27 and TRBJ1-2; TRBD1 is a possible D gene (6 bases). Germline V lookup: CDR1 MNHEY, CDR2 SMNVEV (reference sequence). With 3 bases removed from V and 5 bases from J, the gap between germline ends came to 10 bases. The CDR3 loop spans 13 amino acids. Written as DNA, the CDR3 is TGTGCCAGCAGTTTGGGGGCGGGATATGGCTACACCTTC. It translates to CASSLGAGYGYTF.

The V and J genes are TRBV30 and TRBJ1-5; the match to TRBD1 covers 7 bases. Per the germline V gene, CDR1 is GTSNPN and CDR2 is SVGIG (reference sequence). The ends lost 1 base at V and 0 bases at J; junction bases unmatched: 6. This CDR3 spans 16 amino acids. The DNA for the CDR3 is TGTGCCTGGAGTGGACAGGGACGCGGTAGCAATCAGCCCCAGCATTTT. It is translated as CAWSGQGRGSNQPQHF.